A selection of T cell receptor beta chains follows, all from one sample in a study of cytomegalovirus exposure and HLA in healthy donors. Assay: immunoSEQ multiplex PCR; the TCRdb copy retains only in-frame clones and omits some. This sample has around 190,000 clones; about 81% occur once, and the top ten carry around 1.2%. Input material: PBMCs. These receptors were obtained from a woman between 25 and 40 years old in good health and CMV-seronegative. Both conserved end residues are part of each CDR3. The D gene is left open where the match is weak. The listing skips clone size in some rows; elsewhere it reads once, few, many or a size class.

size	length	V	D	J	CDR3	DNA
few	15	TRBV19	TRBD2	TRBJ2-7	CASTQAGGGSYEQYF	TGTGCCAGTACACAAGCGGGAGGGGGGTCCTACGAGCAGTACTTC
-	13	TRBV19	TRBD1	TRBJ1-5	CASSTDRVGYEHF	TGTGCCAGTAGTACGGACAGGGTAGGCTATGAGCATTTT
many	15	TRBV6-5	TRBD2	TRBJ2-7	CASTPGSGGSYEQYF	TGTGCCAGCACTCCAGGAAGCGGGGGATCTTACGAGCAGTACTTC
-	15	TRBV28	-	TRBJ1-5	CASSLGSAGDQPQHF	TGTGCCAGCAGTTTAGGGTCAGCGGGGGATCAGCCCCAGCATTTT
-	15	TRBV5-4	-	TRBJ2-5	CASSLALGSQETQYF	TGTGCCAGCAGCTTGGCTTTGGGGAGCCAAGAGACCCAGTACTTC
-	19	TRBV19	-	TRBJ2-4	CASSSTGRWGDIAKNIQYF	TGTGCCAGTAGTTCGACAGGGAGGTGGGGGGATATAGCCAAAAACATTCAGTACTTC
few	15	TRBV5-1	-	TRBJ1-5	CASSPDGQKLRPQHF	TGCGCCAGCAGCCCTGATGGGCAGAAGTTACGGCCCCAGCATTTT
-	17	TRBV6-1	TRBD1	TRBJ2-1	CASSGRTGPQDYNEQFF	TGTGCCAGCAGTGGGCGGACAGGGCCTCAGGACTACAATGAGCAGTTCTTC
-	15	TRBV9	TRBD1	TRBJ1-1	CASSVETGKNTEAFF	TGTGCCAGCAGCGTAGAGACAGGGAAGAACACTGAAGCTTTCTTT
-	15	TRBV5-1	TRBD2	TRBJ2-5	CASSLADSGGETQYF	TGCGCCAGCAGCTTGGCCGATAGCGGGGGAGAGACCCAGTACTTC
-	12	TRBV30	-	TRBJ1-2	CAWSLQGTGYTF	TGTGCCTGGAGTCTCCAGGGGACTGGCTACACCTTC
-	15	TRBV5-4	-	TRBJ1-1	CASSSPTVMNTEAFF	TGTGCCAGCAGCTCTCCGACAGTCATGAACACTGAAGCTTTCTTT
-	18	TRBV7-9	-	TRBJ1-3	CASSLDGLPTTPGNTIYF	TGTGCCAGCAGCCTGGACGGACTACCTACGACCCCTGGAAACACCATATATTTT
-	14	TRBV30	TRBD2	TRBJ2-7	CAWSFTSGSYEQYF	TGTGCCTGGAGTTTCACTAGCGGGAGCTACGAGCAGTACTTC
-	18	TRBV18	TRBD1	TRBJ2-6	CASSPPGQGASGANVLTF	TGTGCCAGCTCACCACCGGGACAGGGCGCCTCTGGGGCCAACGTCCTGACTTTC
-	15	TRBV10-3	TRBD1	TRBJ2-6	CAISPTGAGANVLTF	TGTGCCATCAGCCCAACAGGGGCCGGGGCCAACGTCCTGACTTTC
-	15	TRBV7-9	TRBD2	TRBJ2-3	CASSLGLAGGYTQYF	TGTGCCAGCAGCTTAGGACTAGCGGGGGGGTATACGCAGTATTTT
-	12	TRBV4-1	-	TRBJ2-7	CASSQSSYEQYF	TGCGCCAGCAGCCAGTCTTCCTACGAGCAGTACTTC
-	15	TRBV7-9	TRBD1	TRBJ1-5	CASSLGQGSHQPQHF	TGTGCCAGCAGCTTGGGACAGGGGTCGCATCAGCCCCAGCATTTT
-	18	TRBV12-1	-	TRBJ2-6	CASSAEHVGQSRANVLTF	TGTGCCAGCAGCGCAGAACATGTAGGACAAAGTCGGGCCAACGTCCTGACTTTC
once	16	TRBV19	TRBD2	TRBJ2-3	CASSRGLTSGTDTQYF	TGTGCCAGTAGCCGGGGACTTACTAGCGGCACAGATACGCAGTATTTT
-	15	TRBV5-6	-	TRBJ1-4	CASSLPGTSNEKLFF	TGTGCCAGCAGCCTCCCCGGGACATCTAATGAAAAACTGTTTTTT
once	12	TRBV6-5	TRBD1	TRBJ2-7	CASGRNRGEQYF	TGTGCCAGCGGGCGTAACAGGGGCGAGCAGTACTTC
once	17	TRBV27	TRBD2	TRBJ2-3	CASSSIMQGLIADTQYF	TGTGCCAGCAGTTCGATTATGCAGGGACTAATAGCAGATACGCAGTATTTT
once	15	TRBV30	TRBD1	TRBJ1-3	CAWSTGQSSGNTIYF	TGTGCCTGGAGTACGGGACAGAGCTCTGGAAACACCATATATTTT
-	19	TRBV27	TRBD1	TRBJ2-5	CASSPLLAGGAKIHRTQYF	TGTGCCAGCAGTCCGTTATTGGCAGGGGGCGCCAAGATTCATAGGACCCAGTACTTC
-	14	TRBV5-1	-	TRBJ1-1	CASSVGQSNTEAFF	TGCGCCAGCAGCGTCGGACAGTCGAACACTGAAGCTTTCTTT
-	12	TRBV7-9	TRBD1	TRBJ1-2	CASSLEGGGYTF	TGTGCCAGCAGCTTAGAAGGGGGCGGCTACACCTTC
-	14	TRBV7-9	-	TRBJ2-5	CASTEYRVQETQYF	TGTGCCAGTACCGAGTACAGGGTCCAAGAGACCCAGTACTTC
-	16	TRBV5-1	TRBD2	TRBJ2-1	CASSLTSGTIYNEQFF	TGCGCCAGCAGCCTAACTAGCGGGACGATCTACAATGAGCAGTTCTTC
-	15	TRBV6-1	TRBD1	TRBJ2-7	CASSEYLGGTYEQYF	TGTGCCAGCAGTGAATATTTAGGGGGCACCTACGAGCAGTACTTC
-	14	TRBV5-1	-	TRBJ1-1	CASSFLWGDTEAFF	TGCGCCAGCAGCTTTCTATGGGGCGACACTGAAGCTTTCTTT
-	13	TRBV10-3	-	TRBJ2-1	CAISDLADNEQFF	TGTGCCATCAGTGATTTAGCGGACAATGAGCAGTTCTTC
-	13	TRBV12-5	-	TRBJ1-2	CASGLDTSVGYTF	TGTGCTAGTGGTTTGGACACCTCTGTTGGCTACACCTTC
-	16	TRBV7-2	TRBD2	TRBJ2-1	CASSSSSGRALDEQFF	TGTGCCAGCAGCTCCTCTAGCGGGAGGGCCCTAGATGAGCAGTTCTTC
-	15	TRBV6-1	TRBD2	TRBJ2-5	CASSDASGSQETQYF	TGTGCCAGCAGTGATGCTAGCGGGAGCCAAGAGACCCAGTACTTC
-	15	TRBV4-2	TRBD2	TRBJ2-2	CASSLSGADTGELFF	TGTGCCAGCAGCCTTAGCGGGGCCGACACCGGGGAGCTGTTTTTT
-	16	TRBV6-5	TRBD1	TRBJ1-6	CASSYSGTGGNSPLHF	TGTGCCAGCAGTTACTCCGGGACAGGGGGTAATTCACCCCTCCACTTT
few	15	TRBV5-4	TRBD1	TRBJ1-4	CASSWGTGINEKLFF	TGTGCCAGCAGCTGGGGGACAGGGATTAATGAAAAACTGTTTTTT
-	13	TRBV6-6	-	TRBJ1-1	CASRSGSNTEAFF	TGTGCCAGCAGATCGGGTTCGAACACTGAAGCTTTCTTT
-	13	TRBV7-9	-	TRBJ1-1	CASSLGSTTEAFF	TGTGCCAGCAGCTTAGGTAGTACCACTGAAGCTTTCTTT
few	13	TRBV5-1	-	TRBJ1-2	CASSPSGAYGYTF	TGCGCCAGCAGCCCCAGCGGAGCCTATGGCTACACCTTC
-	15	TRBV10-1	TRBD2	TRBJ2-3	CASSSTSGGTDTQYF	TGCGCCAGCAGCAGTACTAGCGGGGGAACAGATACGCAGTATTTT
-	16	TRBV6-5	-	TRBJ2-6	CASSYGNRAGANVLTF	TGTGCCAGCAGTTACGGGAACAGGGCTGGGGCCAACGTCCTGACTTTC
-	14	TRBV29-1	TRBD1	TRBJ1-1	CSVAPGTGTSEAFF	TGCAGCGTTGCCCCCGGGACAGGAACCAGTGAAGCTTTCTTT
-	14	TRBV9	-	TRBJ2-5	CASSVGQTTETQYF	TGTGCCAGCAGCGTAGGACAAACCACAGAGACCCAGTACTTC
-	14	TRBV7-8	-	TRBJ2-1	CASSLTGWNNEQFF	TGTGCCAGCAGCTTAACGGGATGGAACAATGAGCAGTTCTTC
-	12	TRBV7-9	-	TRBJ1-2	CASSRRVSGYTF	TGTGCCAGCAGCCGCAGGGTCTCCGGCTACACCTTC
-	14	TRBV6-6	-	TRBJ1-1	CASSIGSPGTEAFF	TGTGCCAGCAGCATAGGGAGCCCGGGGACTGAAGCTTTCTTT
-	14	TRBV10-3	-	TRBJ2-7	CAIGSAGGPQEQYF	TGTGCCATTGGATCCGCAGGAGGGCCTCAAGAGCAGTACTTC
-	16	TRBV5-4	-	TRBJ2-3	CASSLDPSAAADTQYF	TGTGCCAGCAGCTTGGATCCTAGTGCCGCGGCAGATACGCAGTATTTT
-	18	TRBV4-1	TRBD2	TRBJ2-3	CASSQVSLAGLSTDTQYF	TGCGCCAGCAGCCAAGTGTCACTAGCGGGATTAAGCACAGATACGCAGTATTTT
-	13	TRBV9	-	TRBJ2-3	CASSVTTTDTQYF	TGTGCCAGCAGCGTAACTACCACAGATACGCAGTATTTT
-	17	TRBV2	TRBD1	TRBJ2-5	CASSELGRGRIDETQYF	TGTGCCAGCAGTGAACTGGGCAGGGGGCGAATCGATGAGACCCAGTACTTC
-	16	TRBV28	TRBD1	TRBJ1-4	CASSFQQGATNEKLFF	TGTGCCAGCAGTTTCCAACAGGGGGCGACTAATGAAAAACTGTTTTTT
few	14	TRBV27	TRBD1	TRBJ1-6	CASREGAQNSPLHF	TGTGCCAGCAGGGAGGGGGCTCAAAATTCACCCCTCCACTTT
-	15	TRBV28	-	TRBJ1-3	CASSLPGQTGNTIYF	TGTGCCAGCAGCCTCCCGGGTCAGACGGGAAACACCATATATTTT
-	15	TRBV28	TRBD1	TRBJ1-2	CASSTPRTGDSGYTF	TGTGCCAGCAGCACACCGCGGACAGGGGACAGTGGCTACACCTTC
-	12	TRBV9	TRBD1	TRBJ2-7	CASSKGADEQYF	TGTGCCAGCAGCAAGGGGGCGGACGAGCAGTACTTC